This T cell receptor (beta chain) stems from a study of T cells in women clearing cervical HPV infection. Worth noting for this clone: Read data end 3 residues before the CDR3 end; the end is taken from the germline J gene.

Assay used: immunoSEQ multiplex PCR; TCRdb lists only in-frame clones, some missing. The listing records around 46,000 clones. The V and J ends lost 2 bases and 9 bases, in that order; junction bases with no gene match: 8. Germline V gives CDR1 SGHRS, CDR2 YFSETQ. CDR3 size: 14 residues. The material sequenced was blood buffy coat. The source of this sequence is a woman between 18 and 70 years old with a cervical HPV16 infection that either progressed to CIN3+ or cleared (not recorded which). This chain links TRBV5-1 with TRBJ1-5; 7 nucleotides align to TRBD1. CDR3 DNA, as far as it was read: TGCGCCAGCAGCTTCGGGGAGGGGGCGTCGCCC. Translated, it gives CASSFGEGASP. The CDR3 in full is CASSFGEGASPQHF.